The text below deals with one TCR beta chain. Taking its sample share into account, this clone is medium-sized (0.01 to 0.1%). Which antigen it targets is not known. Base qualities are not at hand, and no much larger clone is one base apart. Using the deep immunoSEQ assay, TCR CDR3 regions were amplified from genomic DNA by multiplex PCR. Extracted genomic DNA from each cell subset was spread evenly across all wells of several immunoSEQ 96-well plates, with each plate serving as a replicate. For unsorted PBMC, each replicate PCR was loaded with approximately 330 ng genomic DNA, equivalent to tens of thousands of T cell genomes. Genomic DNA from unsorted PBMC was sequenced over ten immunoSEQ deep assay plates. The purified libraries were quantified using a Qubit 3.0 fluorometer, sized with a Bioanalyzer 2100, and then quantified again using the KAPA Library Quantification kit. Every immunoSEQ 96-well plate was sequenced on a dedicated single-read 150-cycle Illumina NextSeq 550 flow cell. The paper's processing steps were these. Because the immunoSEQ output held only junctional sequences and lacked quality scores, the filtering could not match the filtering applied to full-length reads. Sequences were annotated with PyIR, a Python wrapper for IgBLAST v1.9, using IMGT germline references to assign V/J genes and CDR3. Reads with weak V/J assignments (E-value above 1e-6), missing CDR3, stop codons, out-of-frame junctions, or ambiguous translated residues were removed. A V3J clonotype was defined by an identical inferred V gene, J gene, and CDR3 amino acid sequence. The percentage overlap between two repertoires was calculated by dividing the number of shared unique clonotypes by the size of the smaller repertoire. Repertoire richness was assessed with RTK rarefaction, the Chao1 estimator, and Recon v2.1 estimates of unobserved clonotypes. What TCRdb holds here is the immuneACCESS table cut down to in-frame rearrangements. Part of the clones is not present; checked against another copy, under half of the missing clones reflect an unresolved V gene, and the others are unexplained. V and J calls and clone size are given by that table; D and trimming were obtained from the DNA. The sample table lists some 96,000 clones, around half of them with a count of one. The ten largest clones capture about 14% of the sample.

The sample originates from a study of shared clonotypes between healthy human individuals (TCRdb year 2020). Notes on the research overall: A few men and two women, aged 18 to 49 years, made up the cohort. Between about 0.94 and 8.9 billion PBMCs per donor were obtained by leukapheresis. Libraries were prepared and TCR repertoires were sequenced by different laboratories using diverse techniques, in order to increase sequencing depth and limit assay-specific biases. To estimate repertoire size and how much clonotype sharing occurs between individuals, the study deeply sequenced the blood TCR repertoires of about five healthy adults. What the study reported, not specific to this receptor: Because the study included only a small number of donors, the genetic and exposure-history diversity represented was limited. Sampling was restricted to blood, and TCR repertoires in tissue are likely to differ from TCR repertoires in blood. Pairwise subsampling led to the expectation that sequencing depth would affect the degree of clonotype sharing among donors.

At the junction V is shortened by 3 bases and J by 1 base, with 12 bases in between. CDR1 LGHNA and CDR2 YNFKEQ are derived from the germline V gene. The CDR3 spans 15 residues, from the cysteine through the phenylalanine. Only the CDR3 region is kept as DNA, spanning 45 bases read in frame from base 1. Healthy HIV-negative adults with no recently reported acute infections or vaccinations were included as donors. Only Caucasian adults living in Nashville, Tennessee, USA were represented among the donors. For unsorted samples, about 90 million PBMCs were counted, and genomic DNA was extracted using the QIAamp DNA Blood Mini kit. Blood was obtained by leukapheresis, after which PBMCs were separated by Ficoll-Histopaque density gradient centrifugation and cryopreserved in liquid nitrogen vapor phase.

Input material: PBMCs. This receptor was identified in a woman between 40 and 55 years old in good health. Some clones in this sample may be carry-over from other donors' samples. The sequence is built from TRBV4-2 and TRBJ1-1, with no confidently assigned D gene. The CDR3 region: CASSQTTLTNTEAFF. The DNA sequence is given as TGTGCCAGCAGCCAGACGACTTTAACGAACACTGAAGCTTTCTTT.